This entry concerns a single T cell receptor beta chain. What it binds is not known. This entry comes from a study of cytomegalovirus exposure and HLA in healthy donors. Study outcomes and limitations: Researchers reported in a later analysis that a missense DCLRE1C variant was tied to TCR beta V- and J-gene trimming. A previous analysis found most TCR beta V segments productive roughly 87% or roughly 30% of the time. Sequencing likely caused a cluster of highly shared sequence variants.

This CDR3 has 14 amino acids. V was clipped by 0 bases and J by 5 bases, with 10 bases between them. The germline V gene encodes CDR1 MGHRA and CDR2 YSYEKL. With 60 Vbeta and 13 Jbeta primers, the PCR was carried out. Using immunoSEQ multiplex PCR, the repertoire was profiled, and TCRdb retains in-frame clones only, with some absent. Of 95,000 to 100,000 clones listed, about four fifths are singletons. Healthy bone marrow donors supplied every sample. This clonotype was sampled from a woman aged 40 to 50 in good health and CMV-seronegative. The chain has TRBV4-1 and TRBJ1-2; no clear D. What was sequenced was PBMCs. CDR3: CASSQDRLNYGYTF. The CDR3, as DNA: TGCGCCAGCAGCCAAGATCGACTGAATTATGGCTACACCTTC.